The clone carrying this TCR beta chain was counted between two and nine times. As processed by the authors: By means of reference gene primer amplification, nucleated cell counts were estimated. Using immunoSEQ multiplex PCR, the repertoire was profiled, and TCRdb retains in-frame clones only, with some absent. V and J calls and clone size are as listed in that table; D and trimming were resolved from the DNA. The table records about 190,000 clones, around 84% of them present only once. The source of the sample is a study of blood T cell repertoires in COVID-19. As for the study in general: The origin of the acute and convalescent COVID-19 samples was the United States, Italy and Spain.

CDR1 LNHDA and CDR2 SQIVND come from the germline V gene (reference sequence). There are 18 residues in the CDR3. V lost 0 bases and J lost 0, with 15 bases in between. Sequenced input: peripheral blood. The chain uses TRBV19 and TRBJ1-3, with a weak D call TRBD1 (5 bases). The clonotype comes from a human donor in a cohort sampled during active COVID-19. CDR3 sequence: CASSIDTRRQISGNTIYF. In nucleotides, the CDR3 is TGTGCCAGTAGTATAGATACCCGACGACAGATCTCTGGAAACACCATATATTTT.